This T cell receptor beta chain came from a study of blood T cells in healthy people across ages (dated by TCRdb to between 2015 and 2017). Background on the whole study: Template switching captured roughly one uniquely barcoded TCR beta cDNA molecule per two T cells in model experiments. To avoid experimental bias, donors of different ages were randomly spread across the sequencing lanes. The study measured age-related changes in TCR beta repertoire diversity using deep sequencing normalized with unique cDNA molecular identifiers. Donors were grouped into four age groups: young (average about 15 years), middle-aged (over 35), aged (62) and long-lived (around 82). For two donors (one aged 18 to 30 and one aged 80 or older), the study analyzed two additional independent replicas of 1 million unique cDNA reads from the same blood draw. Study-wide conclusions, independent of this receptor: Estimates of total diversity based on one million sequenced T cells were regarded as lower bounds and as underestimates. The percentage of naive T cells measured by flow cytometry correlated strongly with observed TCR beta diversity. Conclusive comparison of naive and antigen-experienced compartments was prevented by the profiling of bulk unsorted PBMCs. As age increased, observed TCR beta diversity per million T cells dropped in a roughly linear way, and a significant reduction was already evident by age about 36. The CMV infection status of donors was not known, potentially confounding age-related changes in expanded clonotypes. Compared with the aged group, the long-lived group had more naive CD4+ T cells, fewer expanded clones and increased TCR diversity, a pattern suggesting age selection.

The junction shows trimming of 1 base on V and 4 bases on J, plus 16 bases between the germline ends. Sequences SGHTA (CDR1) and FQGNSA (CDR2) are obtained from the germline V gene. From the cysteine through the phenylalanine, the CDR3 covers 16 amino acids. Of the read, only the CDR3 DNA is kept; its 48 bases are in frame from base 1. Donors were 40 or so systemically healthy Caucasian individuals from Russia aged about 6 to 100 years. Each donor gave roughly 9.5 milliliters of peripheral blood, collected into EDTA-treated Vacutainer tubes. PBMCs were isolated by Ficoll-Paque density-gradient centrifugation, with at least 6 million obtained per sample. Trizol reagent was used to extract total RNA from PBMCs, with at least 5.5 micrograms per sample. For every donor, an aliquot of PBMCs went through flow cytometry to measure the percentages of naive CD45RAhigh/CD27high T cells. Libraries were made using 5' RACE. The data were produced on an Illumina HiSeq 2500. The second PCR ran for about 6 to 11 cycles and used a J-beta primer mix along with a sample-barcoded 5' primer. A unique molecular identifier was introduced onto each TCR beta cDNA molecule by a template-switch 5' adaptor carrying 12 random nucleotides. Each sample yielded at least 2.5 million CDR3-containing paired-end reads. First-strand cDNA synthesis was performed from all RNA using the Mint cDNA synthesis kit, with priming by a TRBC-specific oligonucleotide. After uracil-DNA glycosylase treatment, a first 18-cycle PCR used universal primers M1SS and BC2_uni_R on all cDNA. The study's processing was this. Each sample was normalized by randomly selecting 1 million high-quality reads, each carrying a distinct molecular identifier. Reads with shared molecular identifiers were discarded instead of being binned into consensus sequences. CDR3 identification, clonotype clustering and error correction used MiTCR with a Q25 quality threshold and the strictest error-elimination algorithm. A nonparametric unseen species model with Euler transformation was used to estimate a lower bound on total TCR beta diversity. In TCRdb, the public reads were trimmed at Q25 with fastp and aligned with MiXCR, with productive beta chains retained. Rows with one shared CDR3 protein collapse into an entry with the most common genes and DNA. The V and J calls and clone size come from TCRdb's table, not from the authors' own analysis. The sample table shows 850,000 to 950,000 distinct CDR3 sequences, and more than 25% are seen once. Approximately 15% of the sample comes from the top ten.

At least ten counts were recorded for this clonotype. The antigen it recognizes is unknown. The input lacks base qualities; no much larger clone sits a single base away. The specimen sequenced was blood. The chain couples TRBV7-2 to TRBJ1-2; the D gene is perhaps TRBD1, from 5 matching bases. This receptor was taken from a woman of 80 years or more in good health. The nucleotide sequence reads as follows: TGTGCCAGCAGCTTAGTATCTAATAAGGGGACCTATGGCTACACCTTC. Translation gives CASSLVSNKGTYGYTF. This CDR3, with the reference TRBV7-2 and TRBJ1-2 proteins standing in past its ends, gives the full variable domain GAGVSQSPSNKVTEKGKDVELRCDPISGHTALYWYRQSLGQGLEFLIYFQGNSAPDKSGLPSDRFSAERTGGSVSTLTIQRTQQEDSAVYLCASSLVSNKGTYGYTFGSGTRLTVV.